The sequence of this TCR beta chain was determined in a study of cytomegalovirus exposure and HLA in healthy donors. Study outcomes and limitations: One later analysis reportedly identified an Asian-associated ancestry cluster that showed fewer N-insertions than the approximately 710-donor mean. A later analysis, which compared TCR beta chains of equal frequency, found the HLA-associated ones more clonally expanded. Most CMV-associated TCR beta chains were later found to appear HLA-restricted.

A multiplex PCR was run with 60 Vbeta primers and 13 Jbeta primers. Produced via immunoSEQ multiplex PCR; TCRdb's table is partial and in-frame only. The sample includes around 200,000 clones, 75% to 85% of them seen just once. A remark on this clone: Its cognate antigen is unknown.

CDR3 length: 15 residues. Germline V gene sequence: CDR1 SNHLY, CDR2 FYNNEI. The J segment lost 3 bases and the V segment lost 4 bases, leaving 5 bases of the junction unmatched. Every donor was a healthy person donating bone marrow. The sample consisted of PBMCs. The genes are TRBV2 and TRBJ2-7, with 11 bases aligning to TRBD1. This receptor was identified in a boy younger than 18 in good health and CMV-seronegative. The CDR3: CASSGGQGAFYEQYF. CDR3 sequence (DNA): TGTGCCAGCAGTGGAGGACAGGGGGCATTCTACGAGCAGTACTTC.